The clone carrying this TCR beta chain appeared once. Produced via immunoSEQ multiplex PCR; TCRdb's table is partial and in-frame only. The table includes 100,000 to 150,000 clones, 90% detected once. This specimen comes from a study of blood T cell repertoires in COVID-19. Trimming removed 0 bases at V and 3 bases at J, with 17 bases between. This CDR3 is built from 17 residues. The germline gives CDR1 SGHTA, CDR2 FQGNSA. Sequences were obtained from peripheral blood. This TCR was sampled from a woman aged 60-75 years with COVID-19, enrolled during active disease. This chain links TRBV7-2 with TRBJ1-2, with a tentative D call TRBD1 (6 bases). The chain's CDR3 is CASSLAGGSTTYYGYTF. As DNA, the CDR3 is TGTGCCAGCAGCTTAGCAGGGGGAAGCACCACTTACTATGGCTACACCTTC.